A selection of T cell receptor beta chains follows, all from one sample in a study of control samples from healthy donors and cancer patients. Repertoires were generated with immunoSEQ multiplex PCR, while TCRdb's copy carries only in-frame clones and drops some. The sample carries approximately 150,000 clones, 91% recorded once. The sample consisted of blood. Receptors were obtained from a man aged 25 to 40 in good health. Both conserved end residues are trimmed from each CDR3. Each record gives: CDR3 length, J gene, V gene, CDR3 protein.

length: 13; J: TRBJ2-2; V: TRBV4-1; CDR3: ASSPLGQGSGELF
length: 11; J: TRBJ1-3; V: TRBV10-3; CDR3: AIRSDAVETIY
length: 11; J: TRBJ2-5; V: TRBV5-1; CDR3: AREWGGQETQY
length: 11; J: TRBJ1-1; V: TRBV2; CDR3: ASGQGWNTEAF
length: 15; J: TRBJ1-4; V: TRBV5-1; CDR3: ASSLQGLNPTNEKLF
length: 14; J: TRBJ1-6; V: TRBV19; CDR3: ASSISGNGRGSPLH
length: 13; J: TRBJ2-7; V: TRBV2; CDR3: ASSEGLLFSYEQY
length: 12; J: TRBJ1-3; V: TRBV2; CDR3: ASGDRGHRDTIY
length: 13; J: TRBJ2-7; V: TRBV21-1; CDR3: ASSKGSRISYEQY
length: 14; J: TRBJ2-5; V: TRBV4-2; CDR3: ASSPRNGTRLETQY
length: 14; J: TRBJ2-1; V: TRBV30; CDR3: AWSSLVGGSYNEQF